A selection of T cell receptor beta chains follows, all from one sample in a study of T cell responses to AZD1222 COVID-19 vaccine. Measured with immunoSEQ multiplex PCR; TCRdb has only the in-frame clones, and not every one. The table includes about 190,000 clones, around 92% detected once. The sample in question was peripheral blood, obtained on day 0 of AZD1222 vaccination. All receptors derive from an adult in good health. CDR3s include the opening cysteine and the closing phenylalanine or tryptophan. A D gene is named only where the DNA matches it firmly. Clone size is not always given. Where it is, it says once, few, many or a class for expanded clones.

v_gene	d_gene	abundance	j_gene	CDR3aa	CDR3nt
TRBV20-1	.	.	TRBJ1-2	CSARERGGYTF	TGCAGTGCTAGGGAAAGAGGTGGCTACACCTTC
TRBV4-3	.	.	TRBJ2-7	CASSQAVTSYEQYF	TGCGCCAGCAGCCAGGCTGTAACCTCTTACGAGCAGTACTTC
TRBV27	TRBD2	.	TRBJ2-1	CASSLGLAAYNEQFF	TGTGCCAGCAGTTTGGGGCTAGCGGCCTACAATGAGCAGTTCTTC
TRBV29-1	TRBD2	.	TRBJ2-7	CSVELAGGPYEQYF	TGCAGCGTTGAACTAGCGGGAGGACCCTACGAGCAGTACTTC
TRBV5-1	.	few	TRBJ2-7	CASSATVASYEQYF	TGCGCCAGCAGCGCCACAGTCGCTTCCTACGAGCAGTACTTC
TRBV28	TRBD1	.	TRBJ2-7	CASKAGQDYEQYF	TGTGCCAGCAAGGCGGGACAGGACTACGAGCAGTACTTC
TRBV6-5	TRBD2	.	TRBJ2-1	CASRYSGSSYNEQFF	TGTGCCAGCAGGTATAGCGGGAGCTCCTACAATGAGCAGTTCTTC
TRBV25-1	.	.	TRBJ1-5	CASRGGNQPQHF	TGTGCCAGTCGGGGTGGCAATCAGCCCCAGCATTTT
TRBV7-9	.	.	TRBJ2-1	CASSLGPSSPAYNEQFF	TGTGCCAGCAGCTTAGGCCCGAGTAGCCCCGCCTACAATGAGCAGTTCTTC
TRBV5-1	.	.	TRBJ2-2	CASSLRHQNTGELFF	TGCGCCAGCAGCTTGAGACACCAGAACACCGGGGAGCTGTTTTTT
TRBV6-5	.	once	TRBJ1-1	CASSPSGATEAFF	TGTGCCAGCAGTCCTTCAGGGGCTACTGAAGCTTTCTTT
TRBV27	.	once	TRBJ2-3	CASSLGVDTDTQYF	TGTGCCAGCAGTTTAGGTGTAGACACAGATACGCAGTATTTT
TRBV19	.	.	TRBJ2-7	CASSSGQGYEQYF	TGTGCCAGTAGTTCGGGACAAGGCTACGAGCAGTACTTC
TRBV30	.	.	TRBJ1-6	CACQGQGNSPLHF	TGTGCCTGTCAGGGGCAGGGGAATTCACCCCTCCACTTT
TRBV2	.	.	TRBJ2-3	CAKTEWDSDTQYF	TGTGCCAAGACCGAGTGGGATTCAGATACGCAGTATTTT
TRBV24-1	TRBD2	.	TRBJ2-7	CATSDSPTSGSYEQYF	TGTGCCACCAGTGATTCCCCGACTAGCGGGAGTTACGAGCAGTACTTC
TRBV30	TRBD2	.	TRBJ2-2	CAWNTAGVTGELFF	TGTGCCTGGAATACGGCGGGAGTCACCGGGGAGCTGTTTTTT
TRBV9	.	.	TRBJ1-4	CASSSDSNSEKLFF	TGTGCCAGCAGCTCGGACAGCAATAGTGAAAAACTGTTTTTT
TRBV12-3/TRBV12-4	.	.	TRBJ2-2	CASSTQGELFF	TGTGCCAGCAGTACACAGGGGGAGCTGTTTTTT
TRBV27	.	once	TRBJ2-2	CASSFTPRGGNTGELFF	TGTGCCAGCAGTTTTACCCCTCGGGGAGGCAACACCGGGGAGCTGTTTTTT
TRBV6-5	TRBD1	.	TRBJ1-1	CASSTLGQGATEAFF	TGTGCCAGCAGTACCCTTGGACAGGGGGCTACTGAAGCTTTCTTT
TRBV11-3	TRBD2	few	TRBJ2-1	CASSAPGTRSLDEQFF	TGTGCCAGCAGCGCCCCCGGGACTAGATCGCTCGATGAGCAGTTCTTC
TRBV7-7	.	.	TRBJ2-5	CASSLALGRRETQYF	TGTGCTAGCAGCTTAGCCCTGGGGAGGAGAGAGACCCAGTACTTC
TRBV28	.	.	TRBJ1-5	CASSRGAGNQPQHF	TGTGCCAGCTCCCGTGGGGCAGGGAATCAGCCCCAGCATTTT
TRBV3-1/TRBV3-2	.	once	TRBJ1-1	CASSQVDRIEAFF	TGTGCCAGCAGCCAAGTAGATCGGATTGAAGCTTTCTTT
TRBV4-1	.	.	TRBJ1-1	CASSQVEGFGNTEAFF	TGCGCCAGCAGCCAAGTGGAGGGGTTCGGGAACACTGAAGCTTTCTTT
TRBV10-2	.	.	TRBJ1-1	CASSERTGLRTEAFF	TGCGCCAGCAGTGAGAGAACAGGGCTGCGGACTGAAGCTTTCTTT
TRBV27	TRBD1	.	TRBJ1-4	CASSLTGGGGEKLFF	TGTGCCAGCAGTTTGACAGGGGGAGGTGGTGAAAAACTGTTTTTT
TRBV11-2	.	.	TRBJ1-2	CASSLDRVEGGYTF	TGTGCCAGCAGCTTAGATCGTGTTGAGGGCGGCTACACCTTC
TRBV5-8	.	.	TRBJ2-5	CASSLGAGVETQYF	TGTGCCAGCAGCTTGGGAGCCGGGGTAGAGACCCAGTACTTC